Listed here are 30 T cell receptor beta chains from one sample, sequenced in a study of blood T cell repertoires in COVID-19. Assay used: immunoSEQ multiplex PCR; TCRdb lists only in-frame clones, some missing. This sample has roughly 190,000 clones; roughly 80% occur once, and the top ten carry about 14%. The sequencing sample was made of peripheral blood. These TCRs come from an older woman with COVID-19, enrolled during active disease.

This chain joins TRBV3-1 (or the pseudogene TRBV3-2) and TRBJ1-6, with a possible D match to TRBD1 (6 bases). Germline values: CDR1 LGHDT, CDR2 YNNKEL (reference sequence). The V end was cut by 2 bases, the J end by 6 bases, with 14 bases between. The CDR3 is made up of 16 amino acids. The CDR3 here is CASSQLTGTANSPLHF. The CDR3 coding sequence is TGTGCCAGCAGCCAACTAACAGGGACGGCTAATTCACCCCTCCACTTT.

V usage is TRBV9 and J usage is TRBJ1-1, with TRBD1 matching 11 bases. The CDR3 has 13 residues. With 3 bases clipped from V and 6 bases from J, the junction kept 1 base outside the gene matches. CDR1 and CDR2 from the germline V gene are SGDLS and YYNGEE. DNA for the CDR3: TGTGCCAGCAGCGGGGGACAGGGGGCTGAAGCTTTCTTT. This gives the protein CASSGGQGAEAFF.

This chain joins TRBV28 and TRBJ2-3, with a possible D match to TRBD2 (5 bases). CDR1 and CDR2 from the germline V gene are MDHEN and SYDVKM. Trimming took off 10 bases at V and 0 bases at J, with 11 bases between the two ends. The CDR3 is made up of 13 amino acids. CDR3 sequence (DNA): TGTGCCACCATCTCTAGCAGCACAGATACGCAGTATTTT. Translating gives CATISSSTDTQYF.

V and J are TRBV3-1 (or the pseudogene TRBV3-2) and TRBJ2-4; D is undetermined. V was trimmed by 1 base and J by 9 bases, leaving 4 bases between them. CDR3 length equals 11 residues. Germline CDR1 LGHDT, CDR2 YNNKEL (reference sequence). CDR3 amino acids: CASSQGGIQYF. The DNA for the CDR3 is TGTGCCAGCAGCCAAGGAGGCATTCAGTACTTC.

This chain connects TRBV5-1 to TRBJ2-2; 7 positions agree with TRBD1. V dropped 4 bases and J dropped 6; count of bases not matched to a gene: 9. CDR1 and CDR2 (germline): SGHRS, YFSETQ. CDR3 size: 15 residues. CDR3 bases: TGCGCCAGCAGCCGTAGACAGGGTACGTCCGGGGAGCTGTTTTTT. Protein: CASSRRQGTSGELFF. Combining the CDR3 with reference TRBV5-1 and TRBJ2-2 gives the whole variable domain KAGVTQTPRYLIKTRGQQVTLSCSPISGHRSVSWYQQTPGQGLQFLFEYFSETQRNKGNFPGRFSGRQFSNSRSEMNVSTLELGDSALYLCASSRRQGTSGELFFGEGSRLTVL.

J is TRBJ1-1 and V is TRBV7-9; D unresolved. Trimming took 3 bases from V and 7 from J, leaving 9 bases between them. Germline-derived CDR1 and CDR2 are SEHNR and FQNEAQ (reference sequence). The CDR3 loop spans 12 amino acids. The CDR3 region has the DNA TGTGCCAGCAGCTTGCGGGCCGATGAAGCTTTCTTT. Amino acid sequence: CASSLRADEAFF.

This clone is a singleton in its sample. This chain links TRBV4-2 with TRBJ2-1; 10 bases fit TRBD2. Losses at the gene ends were 0 bases for V and 4 bases for J; bases not matched to a gene: 3. Germline CDR1 LGHNA, CDR2 YNFKEQ. The CDR3 sequence is 16 residues long. The CDR3 DNA reads as TGTGCCAGCAGCCAAGATGGAGCGGGAGGGTACAATGAGCAGTTCTTC. Amino acid sequence: CASSQDGAGGYNEQFF.

The chain recombines TRBV20-1 with TRBJ2-5; no firm D call. In germline, CDR1 is DFQATT, CDR2 SNEGSKA (reference sequence). The CDR3 covers 11 residues. The CDR3 protein is CSALRQETQYF. The DNA for the CDR3 is TGCAGCGCGCTCAGGCAAGAGACCCAGTACTTC.

V gene TRBV5-6 combines with J gene TRBJ2-7; D might be TRBD1 (6 bases). The length of the CDR3 is 15 residues. V lost 1 base, J lost 5 bases, and 16 bases lay in between. Germline V gene data show CDR1 as SGHDT and CDR2 as YYEEEE. The CDR3 region has the DNA TGTGCCAGCAGCTTGTTCGACAGGAGATACGACGAGCAGTACGTC. Its protein is CASSLFDRRYDEQYV.

Here the CDR3 reads CASSQVVEPIYGYTF. DNA for the CDR3: TGTGCCAGCAGCCAAGTAGTAGAACCGATTTATGGCTACACCTTC. The V gene is TRBV3-1 (or the pseudogene TRBV3-2), the J gene TRBJ1-2; no clear D gene. CDR3 length: 15 amino acids. Germline assignment: CDR1 LGHDT and CDR2 YNNKEL (reference sequence). Trimming removed 1 base from V and 5 bases from J, with 14 bases in between.

The chain uses TRBV7-3 and TRBJ2-1; 8 bases fit TRBD2. V was pared by 5 bases and J by 7 bases, with 10 bases of the junction left unmatched. The CDR3 sequence is 15 residues long. In germline, CDR1 is SGHTA, CDR2 FQGTGA. CDR3 bases: TGTGCCAGCAGCCTTCTCGGCGGGGGGCCAAATGAGCAGTTCTTC. It is translated as CASSLLGGGPNEQFF.

The chain is built from TRBV4-2 and TRBJ1-2, with D possibly being TRBD1 (5 bases). CDR3 length: 13 amino acids. CDR1 and CDR2 from the germline V gene are LGHNA and YNFKEQ. Trimming cost V 5 bases and J 3 bases, with 10 bases left between them. CDR3 DNA sequence: TGTGCCAGCAGCTCCACAGGAGACTATGGCTACACCTTC. Amino acids: CASSSTGDYGYTF.

This chain connects TRBV7-2 to TRBJ1-3; 8 nucleotides align to TRBD1. The J segment lost 0 bases and the V segment lost 0 bases, leaving 19 bases of the junction unmatched. The length of the CDR3 is 22 residues. CDR1 is SGHTA and CDR2 is FQGNSA in the germline V gene. In nucleotides, the CDR3 is TGTGCCAGCAGCTTAGCGCCGCTCTGGACAGGGATTCGAACTTCCTCTGGAAACACCATATATTTT. Translated: CASSLAPLWTGIRTSSGNTIYF.

This chain uses TRBV3-1 (or the pseudogene TRBV3-2) with TRBJ1-1, with D possibly being TRBD1 (6 bases). CDR1 LGHDT and CDR2 YNNKEL come from the germline V gene (reference sequence). V lost 4 bases, J lost 3 bases, and 9 bases lay in between. The CDR3 runs 13 residues. The CDR3 loop is CASSRDTYTEAFF. The CDR3 nucleotides read TGTGCCAGCAGCCGGGACACATACACTGAAGCTTTCTTT.

This rearrangement joins TRBV28 to TRBJ1-1; the D is unclear. The V gene's germline CDR1 is MDHEN and CDR2 SYDVKM. The length of the CDR3 is 12 residues. Deletions cut 7 bases from V and 0 bases from J, with 6 bases between. CDR3 protein: CASKNLNTEAFF. In DNA form, the CDR3 reads TGTGCCAGCAAAAACTTGAACACTGAAGCTTTCTTT.

This clone was seen just once. The CDR3 reads CASSLGYKKYEQYF. The DNA of the CDR3 is TGTGCCAGCAGCTTAGGGTACAAAAAATACGAGCAGTACTTC. V and J are TRBV7-2 and TRBJ2-7; no reliable D call. Germline CDR1 SGHTA, CDR2 FQGNSA. With 1 base removed from V and 4 bases from J, the gap between germline ends came to 11 bases. The CDR3 contains 14 residues.

The V call is TRBV2, the J call TRBJ1-2; the match to TRBD1 covers 8 bases. The V gene's germline CDR1 is SNHLY and CDR2 FYNNEI. V trimming: 7 bases; J trimming: 2 bases; junction bases outside the gene matches: 0. This CDR3 contains 12 residues. The CDR3 loop is CASNRGNYGYTF. CDR3 nucleotides: TGTGCCAGCAACAGGGGGAACTATGGCTACACCTTC.

The chain carries TRBV7-9 and TRBJ1-1, with unresolved D. V lost 5 bases, J lost 6 bases, and 10 bases lay in between. Germline assignment: CDR1 SEHNR and CDR2 FQNEAQ (reference sequence). This CDR3 contains 12 residues. The CDR3 is CASSNGLAEAFF. The DNA of the CDR3 is TGTGCCAGCAGCAATGGACTGGCTGAAGCTTTCTTT.

The genes are TRBV5-1 and TRBJ2-6; 7 bases map to TRBD1. The germline gives CDR1 SGHRS, CDR2 YFSETQ. The CDR3 runs 16 residues. V was clipped by 0 bases and J by 2 bases; unmatched bases: 2. The CDR3 loop reads CASSLEGAPGANVLTF. In nucleotides, the CDR3 is TGCGCCAGCAGCTTGGAGGGGGCTCCTGGGGCCAACGTCCTGACTTTC.

The chain has TRBV5-8 and TRBJ2-7; 7 bases map to TRBD2. CDR1 and CDR2 from the germline V gene are SGHTS and YDEGEE. This CDR3 region has 17 residues. The J segment lost 2 bases and the V segment lost 0 bases, leaving 11 bases of the junction unmatched. DNA of the CDR3: TGTGCCAGCAGCTTGGTCCCCACCACTAGCGCGACCTACGAGCAGTACTTC. Translated: CASSLVPTTSATYEQYF.

CDR3: CASSVSGTSTYEQYF. The CDR3 DNA reads TGTGCCAGCAGCGTATCCGGGACTAGCACGTACGAGCAGTACTTC. V and J are TRBV9 and TRBJ2-7; 9 bases line up with TRBD2. Germline CDR1 is SGDLS and CDR2 is YYNGEE. The CDR3 consists of 15 residues. V shed 1 base, J shed 4 bases, and the junction held 6 bases outside the gene matches.

This chain uses TRBV19 with TRBJ2-1; TRBD1 matches 7 bases. Germline CDR1 reads LNHDA; CDR2 reads SQIVND (reference sequence). The CDR3 is 15 amino acids. Trimming took 7 bases from V and 3 from J; bases not matched to a gene: 9. CDR3 residues: CASTPGQVHYNEQFF. CDR3 DNA sequence: TGTGCCAGTACCCCCGGACAGGTTCACTACAATGAGCAGTTCTTC.

Concerning this clone: Compared with germline, one end of the junction differs, possibly owing to a read error. The same CDR3 is also encoded by other DNA sequences in this sample. The chain carries TRBV6-5 and TRBJ1-2, with TRBD1 identical over 9 bases. The length of the CDR3 is 14 residues. CDR1 is MNHEY, CDR2 SVGAGI, per germline. The DNA for the CDR3 is TGCGCCAGCAGGGGGACAGGGATGGGCTATGGCTACACCTTC. As protein: CASRGTGMGYGYTF.

The rearrangement uses TRBV2 and TRBJ1-6; 8 bases fit TRBD1. The CDR3 contains 15 residues. CDR1 is SNHLY, CDR2 FYNNEI, per germline. After removal of 4 bases from V and 9 bases from J, the junction contained 8 bases not matched to a gene. The CDR3 DNA follows: TGTGCCAGCAGTGCTAGACAGGGGAATAGTTCACCCCTCCACTTT. It codes for CASSARQGNSSPLHF. The complete variable domain, with remaining parts taken from reference TRBV2 and TRBJ1-6, reads EPEVTQTPSHQVTQMGQEVILRCVPISNHLYFYWYRQILGQKVEFLVSFYNNEISEKSEIFDDQFSVERPDGSNFTLKIRSTKLEDSAMYFCASSARQGNSSPLHFGNGTRLTVT.

This clone was seen only once. The CDR3 reads CASSLSDGSTTEAFF. The CDR3 coding sequence is TGTGCCAGCAGCTTATCCGACGGGAGTACCACTGAAGCTTTCTTT. J is TRBJ1-1 and V is TRBV7-8, with no clear D. Germline V gene sequence: CDR1 SGHVS, CDR2 FQNEAQ. The germline V and J ends were trimmed by 2 bases and 4 bases, with 14 bases remaining between them. The CDR3 runs to 15 residues.

The DNA of the CDR3 is TGTGCCAGCAGCACCTCAACATACTATGGCTACACCTTC. Its protein product is CASSTSTYYGYTF. The chain couples TRBV7-9 to TRBJ1-2; D is ambiguous. CDR3 length equals 13 residues. Germline V gene lookup returns CDR1 SEHNR and CDR2 FQNEAQ (reference sequence). V was trimmed by 5 bases and J by 3 bases, leaving 10 bases between them.

The chain links TRBV5-1 to TRBJ2-1; D not resolved. The CDR3 covers 16 residues. Germline CDR1 SGHRS, CDR2 YFSETQ. V lost 0 bases, J lost 0 bases, and 10 bases lay in between. The CDR3: CASSLAPRSSYNEQFF. CDR3 in DNA: TGCGCCAGCAGCTTGGCTCCTCGTAGCTCCTACAATGAGCAGTTCTTC.

The rearrangement joins TRBV27 to TRBJ2-7; 7 bases align to TRBD2. CDR3 length equals 15 residues. Looked up from germline, CDR1 is MNHEY and CDR2 is SMNVEV (reference sequence). V shed 8 bases and J 6 bases; nucleotides not matched to a gene: 16. The CDR3 bases are TGTGCCAGCGCCCCTGGGCGAGGGAGGGCCGGCGAGCAGTACTTC. It encodes CASAPGRGRAGEQYF.

The chain employs TRBV15 and TRBJ1-6; tentative D call: TRBD1 (5 bases). The germline V gene has CDR1 LNHNV and CDR2 YYDKDF (reference sequence). V lost 1 base, J lost 8 bases, and 9 bases lay in between. The CDR3 length is 14 residues. The chain's CDR3 is CATSRVDRDSPLHF. The CDR3 DNA reads as TGTGCCACCAGCAGAGTCGACAGAGATTCACCCCTCCACTTT.

This clone occurred a few times. The chain combines TRBV5-1 with TRBJ1-3, with D perhaps TRBD1 (5 bases). The germline V gene has CDR1 SGHRS and CDR2 YFSETQ. V lost 4 bases and J lost 6, with 17 bases in between. There are 15 residues in the CDR3. CDR3 amino acids: CASSLGVAETNTIYF. In nucleotides, the CDR3 is TGCGCCAGCAGCCTGGGGGTAGCGGAGACAAACACCATATATTTT.